A single sample gave rise to the 31 T cell receptor beta chains below, sequenced in a study of technical replicates of blood from a handful of donors. Clones were read by immunoSEQ multiplex PCR, and TCRdb kept only the in-frame ones, dropping some. Of about 80,000 clones detected, about 95% appear once; the ten largest clones hold about 0.39%. Sequences were obtained from T cells isolated from PBMCs. These receptors came from a human donor in good health.

The chain couples TRBV7-8 to TRBJ2-2, with 8 bases that match TRBD2. There are 15 residues in the CDR3. The V gene end was trimmed by 5 bases and the J gene end by 3 bases; junction bases not matched to a gene: 5. Looked up from germline, CDR1 is SGHVS and CDR2 is FQNEAQ. The CDR3 bases are TGTGCCAGCAGCCCCAATAGCGGGGACACCGGGGAGCTGTTTTTT. This translates into CASSPNSGDTGELFF.

The genes are TRBV11-3 and TRBJ1-2; the match to TRBD1 covers 9 bases. The junction had 4 bases not matched to a gene; V was cut back by 5 bases and J by 3 bases. The germline CDR1 and CDR2 sequences are SGHNT and YENEEA. The CDR3 covers 14 residues. The DNA for the CDR3 is TGTGCCAGCAGCCCATGGACAGGGGACTATGGCTACACCTTC. Translating gives CASSPWTGDYGYTF. The entire variable domain, with the rest obtained from reference TRBV11-3 and TRBJ1-2, is as follows: EAGVVQSPRYKIIEKKQPVAFWCNPISGHNTLYWYLQNLGQGPELLIRYENEEAVDDSQLPKDRFSAERLKGVDSTLKIQPAELGDSAVYLCASSPWTGDYGYTFGSGTRLTVV.

The chain recombines TRBV27 with TRBJ2-3; 8 bases align to TRBD2. The length of the CDR3 is 16 residues. Germline loops: CDR1 MNHEY, CDR2 SMNVEV (reference sequence). Losses at the gene ends were 4 bases for V and 0 bases for J; bases not matched to a gene: 6. In DNA form, the CDR3 reads TGTGCCAGCAGTTCTATAGCGGGGACTAGCACAGATACGCAGTATTTT. Amino acid sequence: CASSSIAGTSTDTQYF.

This chain joins TRBV28 and TRBJ2-7; D gene ambiguous. V lost 3 bases and J lost 3, with 3 bases in between. The CDR3 has 11 amino acids. Germline-derived CDR1 and CDR2 are MDHEN and SYDVKM. CDR3 amino acids: CASSFLYEQYF. CDR3 DNA: TGTGCCAGCAGTTTTCTCTACGAGCAGTACTTC.

This clone was seen only a few times. The chain combines TRBV6-5 with TRBJ2-2; D is unresolved. Germline lookup yields CDR1 MNHEY and CDR2 SVGAGI. The CDR3 is 14 amino acids. V was shortened by 7 bases and J by 1 base, with 10 bases between the two germline ends. The CDR3: CASMNRVNTGELFF. Written as DNA, the CDR3 is TGTGCCAGCATGAATCGGGTGAACACCGGGGAGCTGTTTTTT.

The chain joins TRBV6-5 to TRBJ2-7; 9 bases are shared with TRBD1. CDR1 and CDR2 (germline): MNHEY, SVGAGI. The trim removed 5 bases at V and 7 bases at J, leaving 12 bases unmatched. There are 15 residues in the CDR3. Here the CDR3 reads CASSGDITGGLEQYF. CDR3 sequence (DNA): TGTGCCAGCAGTGGCGACATTACAGGGGGCTTGGAGCAGTACTTC.

V is TRBV7-9 and J is TRBJ2-1; D is possibly TRBD2 (5 bases). The germline V gene has CDR1 SEHNR and CDR2 FQNEAQ (reference sequence). V gave up 2 bases and J gave up 3 bases, with 14 bases separating them. The CDR3 runs to 16 residues. The chain's CDR3 is CASSLLRGPNYNEQFF. CDR3 coding DNA: TGTGCCAGCAGCTTATTACGCGGGCCCAACTACAATGAGCAGTTCTTC.

The gene calls are TRBV4-3 and TRBJ2-3; TRBD2 matches at 7 bases. With 0 bases clipped from V and 2 bases from J, the junction kept 11 bases outside the gene matches. The length of the CDR3 is 18 residues. Germline CDR1 LGHNA, CDR2 YSLEER. Here the CDR3 reads CASSQDLPSGQLTDTQYF. The CDR3 DNA sequence: TGCGCCAGCAGCCAAGACCTCCCTAGCGGACAACTCACAGATACGCAGTATTTT.

The chain recombines TRBV7-6 with TRBJ2-1; D perhaps matches TRBD2 (6 bases). The CDR3 totals 15 residues. Trimming took 2 bases from V and 4 from J, leaving 12 bases between them. Germline V gene lookup returns CDR1 SGHVS and CDR2 FNYEAQ. The CDR3 is CASSLRTREYNEQFF. The CDR3 region has the DNA TGTGCCAGCAGCTTAAGAACCCGGGAGTACAATGAGCAGTTCTTC.

The J gene is TRBJ2-7, the V gene TRBV11-3, with 9 bases that match TRBD2. Unmatched junction bases numbered 10, after V lost 3 bases and J lost 4 bases. Germline V gene data show CDR1 as SGHNT and CDR2 as YENEEA. This CDR3 has 16 amino acids. CDR3 bases: TGTGCCAGCAGCTTGGATAGCGGGAGTCTCATATACGAGCAGTACTTC. It is translated as CASSLDSGSLIYEQYF.

The genes are TRBV29-1 and TRBJ2-2; 7 bases agree with TRBD1. V shed 4 bases, J shed 1 base, and the junction held 0 bases outside the gene matches. There are 13 residues in the CDR3. Germline CDR1 and CDR2: SQVTM and ANQGSEA. The CDR3 sequence: CSVGTGNTGELFF. CDR3 DNA: TGCAGCGTTGGGACAGGGAACACCGGGGAGCTGTTTTTT.

This clone was observed a single time. The chain combines TRBV4-1 with TRBJ2-5; 10 nucleotides line up with TRBD2. The CDR3 is 16 residues long. V was clipped by 1 base and J by 5 bases; unmatched bases: 7. The germline V gene encodes CDR1 MGHRA and CDR2 YSYEKL. Here the CDR3 reads CASSQGASGRDETQYF. The CDR3 DNA reads as TGCGCCAGCAGCCAAGGGGCTAGCGGGAGAGACGAGACCCAGTACTTC.

This sequence joins TRBV28 and TRBJ1-1; 7 bases match TRBD1. V lost 10 bases, J lost 3 bases, and 11 bases stayed unmatched. The CDR3 runs to 14 residues. Germline CDR1 reads MDHEN; CDR2 reads SYDVKM. The CDR3 loop reads CAIVSDREDTEAFF. The CDR3 nucleotides read TGTGCCATCGTTTCTGACAGGGAAGACACTGAAGCTTTCTTT.

V and J are TRBV18 and TRBJ1-1, with 7 bases that match TRBD1. With 4 bases clipped from V and 5 bases from J, the junction kept 7 bases outside the gene matches. Germline V gene sequence: CDR1 KGHSH, CDR2 LQKENI. The CDR3 has 14 amino acids. The chain's CDR3 is CASSLTRGVTEAFF. CDR3 DNA: TGTGCCAGCTCACTAACCAGGGGGGTGACTGAAGCTTTCTTT.

This chain links TRBV6-5 with TRBJ1-2; weak D call: TRBD1 (6 bases). This CDR3 spans 16 amino acids. Germline loops: CDR1 MNHEY, CDR2 SVGAGI. Trimming removed 4 bases from V and 2 bases from J, with 17 bases in between. DNA for the CDR3: TGTGCCAGCAGTTTTAACTTGGACAGTGAGAACTATGGCTACACCTTC. This codes for CASSFNLDSENYGYTF.

The gene calls are TRBV11-3 and TRBJ2-3; 7 bases match TRBD2. The CDR3 has 13 residues. J gave up 7 bases and V 3 bases, and 4 bases lay outside the gene matches. Germline CDR1 is SGHNT and CDR2 is YENEEA. This CDR3 reads CASSFPGGNTQYF. The CDR3, as DNA: TGTGCCAGCAGCTTTCCCGGGGGGAATACGCAGTATTTT.

The chain recombines TRBV5-1 with TRBJ1-1, with D maybe TRBD1 (6 bases). CDR1 and CDR2 (germline): SGHRS, YFSETQ. The CDR3 is 15 amino acids. V was cut by 4 bases and J by 4 bases, with 17 bases left in between. The CDR3 region is CASSITQGMGTEAFF. Here the CDR3 DNA reads TGCGCCAGCAGCATAACGCAGGGGATGGGCACTGAAGCTTTCTTT.

The V call is TRBV2, the J call TRBJ1-5, with 12 nucleotides matching TRBD1. The CDR3 runs to 14 residues. Per the germline V gene, CDR1 is SNHLY and CDR2 is FYNNEI. The V segment lost 8 bases and the J segment 7 bases; nucleotides outside the gene matches: 6. In nucleotides, the CDR3 is TGTGCCAGCGGGGGACAGGGGGCGAAGCAGCCCCAGCATTTT. The encoded protein is CASGGQGAKQPQHF.

This sequence joins TRBV6-5 and TRBJ2-3; D perhaps matches TRBD1 (6 bases). This CDR3 has 14 residues. The V gene lost 4 bases and the J gene lost 2 bases, with 10 bases spanning the gap. In germline, CDR1 is MNHEY, CDR2 SVGAGI. CDR3 sequence (DNA): TGTGCCAGCAGTTTGCGGACAGTCACAGATACGCAGTATTTT. Its protein is CASSLRTVTDTQYF.

The V call is TRBV7-9, the J call TRBJ2-7; 7 bases agree with TRBD1. The CDR3 extends over 11 amino acids. Trimming took 5 bases from V and 5 from J; bases not matched to a gene: 0. Germline CDR1 SEHNR, CDR2 FQNEAQ (reference sequence). CDR3 DNA sequence: TGTGCCAGCAGCGACAGGGACGAGCAGTACTTC. Its protein product is CASSDRDEQYF.

The V call is TRBV5-4, the J call TRBJ2-3, with D possibly being TRBD1 (5 bases). V was shortened by 5 bases and J by 0 bases, with 10 bases between the two germline ends. CDR3 length: 14 residues. Germline V gene data show CDR1 as SGHNT and CDR2 as YYREEE (reference sequence). Here the CDR3 DNA reads TGTGCCAGCAGGCAGACAGCTAGCACAGATACGCAGTATTTT. Translating it yields CASRQTASTDTQYF.

The rearrangement links TRBV5-1 to TRBJ1-2; 7 nucleotides align to TRBD1. The V gene end was trimmed by 1 base and the J gene end by 5 bases; junction bases not matched to a gene: 11. CDR1 and CDR2 from the germline V gene are SGHRS and YFSETQ. This CDR3 contains 16 residues. CDR3: CASSLTSGQTIYGYTF. DNA of the CDR3: TGCGCCAGCAGCTTGACGTCGGGACAGACGATTTATGGCTACACCTTC. The full variable domain, in which reference TRBV5-1 and TRBJ1-2 provide the parts outside the CDR3, is KAGVTQTPRYLIKTRGQQVTLSCSPISGHRSVSWYQQTPGQGLQFLFEYFSETQRNKGNFPGRFSGRQFSNSRSEMNVSTLELGDSALYLCASSLTSGQTIYGYTFGSGTRLTVV.

This chain uses TRBV7-3 with TRBJ2-1, with D perhaps TRBD2 (6 bases). This CDR3 has 15 amino acids. V was pared by 5 bases and J by 7 bases, with 18 bases between. Germline V gene data show CDR1 as SGHTA and CDR2 as FQGTGA. The CDR3 sequence: CASSLGTGDWNEQFF. The DNA for the CDR3 is TGTGCCAGCAGCCTAGGGACTGGCGACTGGAATGAGCAGTTCTTC.

The J gene is TRBJ2-7, the V gene TRBV6-6, with a weak D call TRBD2 (6 bases). CDR3 size: 13 residues. Germline CDR1 reads MNHNY; CDR2 reads SVGAGI (reference sequence). V shed 3 bases and J shed 2 bases, with 8 bases lying between them. The CDR3 region has the DNA TGTGCCAGCAGTTATAGCGGCCCCTACGAGCAGTACTTC. Encoded protein: CASSYSGPYEQYF.

The chain combines TRBV5-1 with TRBJ2-3; D is ambiguous. Per germline, CDR1 SGHRS and CDR2 YFSETQ. V shed 2 bases and J shed 2 bases, with 12 bases lying between them. The CDR3 has 15 amino acids. The CDR3 region is CASSLTPQHTDTQYF. CDR3 DNA: TGCGCCAGCAGCTTAACACCTCAACACACAGATACGCAGTATTTT.

The chain employs TRBV18 and TRBJ1-1; no firm D call. The CDR3 runs 14 residues. V was trimmed by 6 bases and J by 0 bases, leaving 11 bases between them. CDR1 and CDR2 from the germline V gene are KGHSH and LQKENI. The CDR3 sequence is CASSPVEMNTEAFF. CDR3 nucleotide sequence: TGTGCCAGCTCTCCGGTCGAGATGAACACTGAAGCTTTCTTT.

The chain links TRBV7-8 to TRBJ1-1, with 7 nucleotides matching TRBD1. CDR1 SGHVS and CDR2 FQNEAQ come from the germline V gene. V trimming: 8 bases; J trimming: 11 bases; junction bases outside the gene matches: 17. CDR3 length equals 14 residues. CDR3 in DNA: TGTGCCAGCCGTACTACAGGGGACTCAGTTGGGGCTTTCTTT. The encoded protein is CASRTTGDSVGAFF.

This rearrangement joins TRBV27 to TRBJ2-1; D unresolved. The germline CDR1 and CDR2 sequences are MNHEY and SMNVEV (reference sequence). This CDR3 is built from 13 residues. The V and J ends lost 3 bases and 4 bases respectively, with 7 bases between them. CDR3 loop: CASSLSRYNEQFF. The CDR3 nucleotides are TGTGCCAGCAGTTTGAGCCGTTACAATGAGCAGTTCTTC.

The CDR3 sequence is CASSRPGVGSTEAFF. The CDR3 DNA sequence: TGCGCCAGCAGCAGGCCGGGGGTCGGGTCCACTGAAGCTTTCTTT. The V gene is TRBV5-1, the J gene TRBJ1-1, with TRBD1 as a possible D gene (5 bases). In germline, CDR1 is SGHRS, CDR2 YFSETQ. The CDR3 runs 15 residues. V gave up 4 bases and J gave up 4 bases, with 17 bases separating them.

V is TRBV10-3 and J is TRBJ2-1, with 10 bases matching TRBD2. Germline V gene data show CDR1 as ENHRY and CDR2 as SYGVKD. After removal of 0 bases from V and 7 bases from J, the junction contained 3 bases not matched to a gene. This CDR3 is 15 amino acids long. The CDR3 DNA reads TGTGCCATCAGTGAGTCAGCGGGAGGGGGAAATGAGCAGTTCTTC. Translation: CAISESAGGGNEQFF.

This clone appeared once. This chain joins TRBV27 and TRBJ1-1, with 8 bases fitting TRBD1. The CDR3 length is 14 residues. CDR1 is MNHEY and CDR2 is SMNVEV in the germline V gene (reference sequence). The ends lost 6 bases at V and 5 bases at J; junction bases unmatched: 8. The CDR3 sequence: CASSRGQGGTEAFF. The CDR3 DNA reads as TGTGCCAGCAGCCGTGGACAGGGAGGGACTGAAGCTTTCTTT.